Given below is one T cell receptor beta chain in context. What it binds is not known. The same CDR3 arises from other DNA sequences in this sample as well. Germline values: CDR1 SGHTA, CDR2 FQGNSA. V was pared by 4 bases and J by 4 bases, with 5 bases between. The length of the CDR3 is 11 residues. This sample stems from a study of Ad26.COV2.S vaccination and SARS-CoV-2 variants. Study context: It was the COV1001 Ad26.COV2.S trial arm that included the donor. General study points: Ad26.COV2.S recipients had broader spike-specific TCRs (P = 0.0014).

Sequenced by immunoSEQ multiplex PCR; TCRdb stores in-frame clones only, minus some. The sample has about 680,000 clones, roughly 90% seen once; the top ten hold nearly 1.5%. Treatment: 15 to 20 received Ad26.COV2.S at low or high dose, single or two shots; roughly five received placebo; per-sample allocation not given. After the first vaccine or placebo injection, samples were drawn on day 63. The specimen comprised peripheral blood, sampled in a trial of Ad26.COV2.S vaccine versus placebo. This chain links TRBV7-2 with TRBJ2-7; D gene ambiguous. This TCR was sampled from a person aged 18 to 65 who received the Ad26.COV2.S COVID-19 vaccine or a placebo. CDR3 loop: CASSSRYEQYF. The CDR3 nucleotides are TGTGCCAGCAGCTCTAGGTACGAGCAGTACTTC.